Listed here is a single T cell receptor beta chain. These data come from a study of blood T cell repertoires in COVID-19. Study-level information: The cDNA or gDNA used as material had been derived from T cells, B-cell-depleted T cells, or PBMCs.

Here immunoSEQ multiplex PCR was the method, and the copy in TCRdb shows in-frame clones only, minus some. Altogether roughly 70,000 clones are present, about 80% being singletons, with the ten largest covering 15% to 20%. The CDR3 is 16 amino acids. J gave up 3 bases and V 7 bases, and 8 bases lay outside the gene matches. Germline V gives CDR1 SNHLY, CDR2 FYNNEI. This sequence joins TRBV2 and TRBJ2-3, with 12 positions matching TRBD2. Sequenced sample: peripheral blood. The receptor's source is a man between 65 and 85 years old who had recovered from COVID-19. The CDR3, as DNA: TGTGCCAGCATTATGGCCGGGACTAGCGGGACAGATACGCAGTATTTT. Protein sequence: CASIMAGTSGTDTQYF.